A single sample is the source of the 15 T cell receptor beta chains below, sequenced in a study of Graves' ophthalmopathy and Graves' hyperthyroidism. Researchers took RNA transcripts and amplified TCR beta CDR3 regions from them. The first round was an RT-PCR with HTBI primers, and the second round was a multiplex PCR. One entry per CDR3 protein results from TCRdb running MiXCR on the multiplex PCR reads. Of just over 600,000 distinct CDR3 sequences in the sample, about a fifth were seen once. The specimen was peripheral blood. These receptors were taken from a woman under 30 with stable Graves' hyperthyroidism. Some clones in this sample may be carry-over from other donors' samples.

This clonotype was detected ten times or more. The chain joins TRBV20-1 to TRBJ1-2; 7 nucleotides match TRBD1. The J segment lost 2 bases and the V segment lost 1 base, leaving 7 bases of the junction unmatched. Germline CDR1 and CDR2: DFQATT and SNEGSKA (reference sequence). The CDR3 sequence is 15 residues long. For the CDR3, the DNA is TGCAGTGCTAGAGGAGGGCAGGGGGGAAACTATGGCTACACCTTC. It yields the protein CSARGGQGGNYGYTF.

At least ten counts were recorded for this clonotype. The chain employs TRBV2 and TRBJ1-6, with D possibly matching TRBD1 (5 bases). Germline values: CDR1 SNHLY, CDR2 FYNNEI. V lost 8 bases and J 9 bases, leaving 17 bases between the germline ends. The length of the CDR3 is 14 residues. The CDR3 reads CASAGEGQGSPLHF. The CDR3 bases are TGTGCCAGCGCCGGGGAGGGGCAGGGTTCACCCCTCCACTTT.

The V call is TRBV28, the J call TRBJ2-2; perhaps TRBD2 as D (6 bases). This CDR3 comprises 14 residues. Germline CDR1 MDHEN, CDR2 SYDVKM. V was pared by 10 bases and J by 3 bases, with 15 bases between. The CDR3 here is CATTSGEHTGELFF. CDR3 in DNA: TGTGCCACCACCTCGGGGGAGCACACCGGGGAGCTGTTTTTT.

Worth noting for this clonotype: A much larger clone sits a single nucleotide away, making a read error possible. The chain joins TRBV28 to TRBJ1-5; D uncertain. Germline CDR1 is MDHEN and CDR2 is SYDVKM. Trimming left V 8 bases short and J 7 bases short, with 24 bases between. The CDR3 contains 16 residues. The CDR3 nucleotides are TGTGCCAGCGGGCACTCTACGATCGATAGTAGGCAGCCCCAGCATTTT. It codes for CASGHSTIDSRQPQHF.

This clonotype has a count of ten or more. The chain has TRBV28 and TRBJ1-1; D uncertain. The V end lost 5 bases, the J end lost 11 bases, and 15 bases lay between the germline ends. The CDR3 contains 12 residues. CDR1 is MDHEN and CDR2 is SYDVKM in the germline V gene. The CDR3 region has the DNA TGTGCCAGCAGTCTCGGCGGTCTAAGGGCTTTCTTT. Its protein is CASSLGGLRAFF.

This clonotype was counted many times. V gene TRBV30 combines with J gene TRBJ2-5; maybe TRBD2 (6 bases). CDR1 and CDR2 (germline): GTSNPN, SVGIG (reference sequence). V was clipped by 5 bases and J by 5 bases, with 15 bases between them. The CDR3 is 13 residues long. The CDR3 nucleotides read TGTGCCTGGGCACGGGGGAGAGGGGAGACCCAGTACTTC. Translation gives CAWARGRGETQYF.

The sample holds many counts of this clonotype. The chain combines TRBV6-1 with TRBJ1-5, with a tentative D call TRBD1 (6 bases). Germline-derived CDR1 and CDR2 are MNHNS and SASEGT. V was trimmed by 1 base and J by 2 bases, leaving 15 bases between them. This CDR3 contains 17 residues. The DNA for the CDR3 is TGTGCCAGCAGTGAAGAGGCCGGGACACTGGGCAATCAGCCCCAGCATTTT. Translation: CASSEEAGTLGNQPQHF.

The chain couples TRBV5-1 to TRBJ2-2; no firm D call. The V end was cut by 4 bases, the J end by 1 base, with 14 bases between. Germline loops: CDR1 SGHRS, CDR2 YFSETQ. This CDR3 contains 16 residues. The CDR3 loop reads CASSRLGRLNTGELFF. The CDR3, as DNA: TGCGCCAGCAGCCGACTCGGACGGCTGAACACCGGGGAGCTGTTTTTT.

This clonotype was counted only a few times. The chain joins TRBV5-1 to TRBJ2-7; TRBD1 is a possible D gene (6 bases). CDR1 and CDR2 (germline): SGHRS, YFSETQ. This CDR3 spans 14 amino acids. V lost 0 bases, J lost 3 bases, and 10 bases lay in between. CDR3 sequence: CASSLGTDLYEQYF. The CDR3 DNA follows: TGCGCCAGCAGCTTGGGGACAGACCTCTACGAGCAGTACTTC.

This clonotype has at least ten counts. The chain combines TRBV20-1 with TRBJ1-2, with unresolved D. The germline gives CDR1 DFQATT, CDR2 SNEGSKA (reference sequence). The CDR3 runs 14 residues. V lost 0 bases and J 5 bases, leaving 13 bases between the germline ends. This CDR3 is CSAREAQVGYGYTF. CDR3 bases: TGCAGTGCTAGAGAGGCGCAGGTTGGGTATGGCTACACCTTC.

This clonotype was counted only a few times. CDR3 protein: CASSQSFSMNTEAFF. The CDR3 region has the DNA TGCGCCAGCAGCCAAAGTTTCAGTATGAACACTGAAGCTTTCTTT. The V and J genes are TRBV4-1 and TRBJ1-1; D uncertain. Trimming removed 2 bases at V and 0 bases at J, with 10 bases between. There are 15 residues in the CDR3. Germline CDR1 is MGHRA and CDR2 is YSYEKL.

A remark on this clonotype: Relative to the germline gene, one junction end is altered; a read error may explain this. This chain joins TRBV20-1 and TRBJ2-7; D gene uncertain. The CDR3 has 12 residues. The germline V gene encodes CDR1 DFQATT and CDR2 SNEGSKA (reference sequence). The CDR3 spells CSAPIPLYEQYF. The DNA for the CDR3 is TGTAGTGCCCCTATTCCCCTCTACGAGCAGTACTTC.

The chain employs TRBV28 and TRBJ1-1; D uncertain. V dropped 2 bases and J dropped 5 bases, with 15 bases sitting between them. The CDR3 is 15 residues long. From germline, CDR1 is MDHEN and CDR2 SYDVKM. The DNA for the CDR3 is TGTGCCAGCAGTTTAGTGCTGGGGAGAAGAACTGAAGCTTTCTTT. Protein product: CASSLVLGRRTEAFF.

This clonotype was counted at least ten times. V is TRBV20-1 and J is TRBJ2-5, with 9 nucleotides matching TRBD2. The CDR3 has 14 amino acids. The trim removed 5 bases at V and 5 bases at J, leaving 9 bases unmatched. The germline V gene has CDR1 DFQATT and CDR2 SNEGSKA (reference sequence). The CDR3 DNA reads as TGCAGTGCTCGATTTAGCGGGAGAGAGGAGACCCAGTACTTC. Protein: CSARFSGREETQYF.

CDR3 in DNA: TGTGCCAGCAGCCGTACGCCCTCCCACAGGGGGCAAGAGACCCAGTACTTC. Translating it yields CASSRTPSHRGQETQYF. The genes are TRBV7-7 and TRBJ2-5, with 8 bases fitting TRBD1. The CDR3 contains 17 residues. V shed 5 bases, J shed 2 bases, and the junction held 13 bases outside the gene matches. Per germline, CDR1 SSHAT and CDR2 FNYEAQ (reference sequence).